One and the same sample provided the 10 T cell receptor beta chains below, sequenced in a study of T cell clonality in common variable immunodeficiency. Assay: immunoSEQ multiplex PCR; the TCRdb copy retains only in-frame clones and omits some. The counts give 15,000 to 25,000 clones, none of them seen only once; about 25% is held by the top ten. Study findings and constraints: In common variable immunodeficiency, TCR beta chains reportedly carried fewer deletions and N-nucleotide insertions.

What these receptors recognize is not known. The sequenced sample was peripheral blood mononuclear cells. The receptors shown here come from a human donor with common variable immunodeficiency.

This clone was counted a few times. The sequence runs out 3 residues before the end of the CDR3; the remainder is reconstructed from the germline J gene. The rearrangement uses TRBV7-3 and TRBJ2-7; possibly TRBD2 for D (6 bases). V shed 2 bases and J shed 5 bases, with 10 bases lying between them. Germline CDR1 reads SGHTA; CDR2 reads FQGTGA. This CDR3 spans 13 amino acids. The CDR3 protein is CASSLLGLDEQYF. The CDR3 DNA, read in part, is TGTGCCAGCAGCTTATTGGGACTGGACGAG.

Points on this clone: The observed sequence ends 3 residues before the CDR3 terminus, with the missing tail filled in from the germline J gene. This rearrangement joins TRBV18 to TRBJ1-1; perhaps TRBD1 as D (5 bases). The CDR3 has 13 amino acids. CDR1 KGHSH and CDR2 LQKENI come from the germline V gene. CDR3 bases read: TGTGCCAGCTCACCGGGAAACCGGACACCG. It codes for CASSPGNRTP. The whole CDR3 sequence reads CASSPGNRTPAFF.

This clone was observed a few times. The CDR3 end is not reached by the read, which stops 3 residues before it; the germline J gene fills it in. This chain uses TRBV6-2 or TRBV6-3 with TRBJ2-7; 9 nucleotides line up with TRBD1. Per the germline V gene, CDR1 is MNHEY and CDR2 is SVGEGT. The CDR3 spans 14 residues. The junction had 5 bases not matched to a gene; V was cut back by 5 bases and J by 3 bases. Here the CDR3 reads CASSRTGDHYEQYF. The CDR3 bases that were read are TGTGCCAGCAGTAGGACAGGGGATCACTACGAG.

This clone appeared a few times. The read ends 3 residues before the CDR3 terminus; that terminus is restored from the germline J gene. The V call is TRBV19, the J call TRBJ2-5, with D possibly matching TRBD2 (6 bases). Germline V gene data show CDR1 as LNHDA and CDR2 as SQIVND (reference sequence). With 4 bases removed from V and 4 bases from J, the gap between germline ends came to 22 bases. The CDR3 extends over 17 amino acids. CDR3 bases read: TGTGCCAGTAGTAATGGGTTGTGGAGACTAGAGGGAGAGACC. Translating it yields CASSNGLWRLEGET. The entire CDR3 protein reads CASSNGLWRLEGETQYF.

This clone was picked up many times. The CDR3 goes on 3 residues after the read ends, and that part is filled in from the germline J gene. This rearrangement joins TRBV2 to TRBJ1-1; 12 bases are shared with TRBD1. Germline V gene lookup returns CDR1 SNHLY and CDR2 FYNNEI. This CDR3 contains 15 residues. Unmatched junction bases numbered 5, after V lost 4 bases and J lost 5 bases. CDR3 bases read: TGTGCCAGCAGTGTTGGGACAGGGGGCCAGACTGAA. Amino acid sequence: CASSVGTGGQTE. The whole CDR3 sequence reads CASSVGTGGQTEAFF.

A remark on this clone: The read comes to an end 3 residues before the CDR3 does, leaving the germline J gene to fill in the end. The V call is TRBV18, the J call TRBJ2-5; tentatively, D is TRBD2 (5 bases). Trimming removed 5 bases at V and 7 bases at J, with 8 bases between. This CDR3 is built from 11 residues. Germline V lookup: CDR1 KGHSH, CDR2 LQKENI. The CDR3 loop reads CASSTRVTQYF. The DNA read from the CDR3 is TGTGCCAGCTCAACGAGGGTGACC.

As for this clone: The CDR3 end falls 3 residues outside the read, so it is completed with the germline J gene. J is TRBJ2-7 and V is TRBV6-2 or TRBV6-3, with a tentative D call TRBD1 (6 bases). CDR1 and CDR2 (germline): MNHEY, SVGEGT. There are 17 residues in the CDR3. Trimming stripped 0 bases from V and 2 bases from J, with 17 bases between. The DNA read from the CDR3 is TGTGCCAGCAGTTACTCGATCGGAGGACAGCCGGCCTACGAG. It codes for CASSYSIGGQPAYE. The whole CDR3 protein reads CASSYSIGGQPAYEQYF.

This clone was detected ten times or more. From the germline J gene comes the end of the CDR3, since the read stops 3 residues before it. This rearrangement joins TRBV29-1 to TRBJ1-1; TRBD1 matches 9 bases. Germline V CDR1 and CDR2: SQVTM, ANQGSEA. The CDR3 sequence is 10 residues long. The CDR3 protein is CSVSTGGAFF. The sequenced part of the CDR3 DNA is TGCAGCGTTTCGACAGGGGGA.

The CDR3 loop reads CSARSQGRDSPLHF. Incomplete CDR3 DNA: TGCAGTGCTAGAAGCCAGGGGAGGGATTCACCC. The genes are TRBV20-1 and TRBJ1-6, with D possibly being TRBD1 (6 bases). The sequenced fragment ends 3 residues before the CDR3 boundary, so the rest is inferred from the germline J gene. The germline CDR1 and CDR2 sequences are DFQATT and SNEGSKA (reference sequence). V was clipped by 2 bases and J by 8 bases, with 13 bases between them. There are 14 residues in the CDR3.

This clone counts as medium-sized (0.01 to 0.1%). The CDR3 extends 3 residues past the end of the read, so its final part is completed from the germline J gene. V and J are TRBV28 and TRBJ1-5; perhaps TRBD1 as D (5 bases). Trimming removed 3 bases from V and 3 bases from J, with 24 bases in between. CDR1 is MDHEN, CDR2 SYDVKM, per germline. The CDR3 is 19 residues long. Here the CDR3 reads CASSLPQSPDRLVNQPQHF. The CDR3 bases that were read are TGTGCCAGCAGTTTGCCCCAAAGTCCCGACAGACTAGTCAATCAGCCC. The entire variable domain, with the rest obtained from reference TRBV28 and TRBJ1-5, is as follows: DVKVTQSSRYLVKRTGEKVFLECVQDMDHENMFWYRQDPGLGLRLIYFSYDVKMKEKGDIPEGYSVSREKKERFSLILESASTNQTSMYLCASSLPQSPDRLVNQPQHFGDGTRLSIL.